This is a list of T cell receptor beta chains from one sample in a study of glioma-infiltrating T cells. TCRdb fed the multiplex PCR reads into MiXCR, producing one record per CDR3 protein. The table includes under 150,000 distinct CDR3 sequences, roughly a quarter detected once. The sample was glioma tissue, nonneoplastic brain tissue, or PBMCs (not recorded which). The receptors here all came from a human donor with low-grade glioma or glioblastoma, undergoing nonglioma brain surgery, or in good health (not recorded which). CDR3s include the opening cysteine and the closing phenylalanine or tryptophan. D genes are given only for firm matches. Expanded clones get a size class; other rows say once, few or many, or leave the size out.

V gene: TRBV3-1; J gene: TRBJ1-1; clone size: many; D gene: NA; CDR3 protein: CASSQENGGTEAFF; CDR3 DNA: TGTGCCAGCAGCCAAGAGAACGGGGGAACTGAAGCTTTCTTT
V gene: TRBV10-3; J gene: TRBJ2-3; clone size: NA; D gene: NA; CDR3 protein: CAISQAVSTDTQYF; CDR3 DNA: TGTGCCATCTCCCAAGCGGTGAGCACAGATACGCAGTATTTT
V gene: TRBV7-2; J gene: TRBJ2-1; clone size: few; D gene: NA; CDR3 protein: CASSLEAEQFF; CDR3 DNA: TGTGCCAGCAGCTTAGAGGCCGAGCAGTTCTTC
V gene: TRBV7-2; J gene: TRBJ2-1; clone size: NA; D gene: NA; CDR3 protein: CASSRMWVNEQFF; CDR3 DNA: TGTGCCAGCAGCCGTATGTGGGTTAATGAGCAGTTCTTC
V gene: TRBV9; J gene: TRBJ1-1; clone size: NA; D gene: NA; CDR3 protein: CASSSAGGRNTEAFF; CDR3 DNA: TGTGCCAGCAGCTCAGCCGGGGGGCGAAACACTGAAGCTTTCTTT
V gene: TRBV5-1; J gene: TRBJ1-1; clone size: few; D gene: NA; CDR3 protein: CASSLDNPNTEAFF; CDR3 DNA: TGCGCCAGCAGCTTGGACAATCCGAACACTGAAGCTTTCTTT
V gene: TRBV7-9; J gene: TRBJ1-3; clone size: many; D gene: NA; CDR3 protein: CASSAGQGNTIYF; CDR3 DNA: TGTGCCAGCAGCGCCGGACAGGGAAACACCATATATTTT
V gene: TRBV5-1; J gene: TRBJ1-6; clone size: NA; D gene: NA; CDR3 protein: CASSLEGQNNSPLHF; CDR3 DNA: TGCGCCAGCAGCTTGGAGGGTCAGAATAATTCACCCCTCCACTTT
V gene: TRBV28; J gene: TRBJ2-1; clone size: many; D gene: NA; CDR3 protein: CASRNRDPYNEQFF; CDR3 DNA: TGTGCCAGCAGGAACAGGGATCCCTACAATGAGCAGTTCTTC
V gene: TRBV6-1; J gene: TRBJ2-4; clone size: NA; D gene: TRBD2; CDR3 protein: CASSRSSGKNIQYF; CDR3 DNA: TGTGCCAGCAGTAGGTCTAGCGGTAAAAACATTCAGTACTTC